Following are 30 T cell receptor beta chains from one sample sequenced in a study of breast tumors, draining lymph nodes, adjacent tissues. TCRdb called the multiplex PCR reads again in MiXCR, with one record for every CDR3 protein. The table has around 150,000 distinct CDR3 sequences, roughly 33% seen once; the top ten hold around 2.3%. Axillary draining lymph nodes of breast cancer patients supplied the node samples. Specimen: axillary lymph node tissue. These receptors were taken from a female donor with breast cancer. Some clones in this sample may be carry-over from other donors' samples.

The chain employs TRBV7-3 and TRBJ1-6; TRBD1 matches at 8 bases. Germline CDR1 SGHTA, CDR2 FQGTGA. This CDR3 is 15 amino acids long. V lost 3 bases to trimming and J lost 9 bases; unmatched junction nucleotides: 7. Here the CDR3 reads CASSLTGASSSPLHF. The CDR3 DNA sequence: TGTGCCAGCAGCTTGACAGGGGCGAGCTCTTCACCCCTCCACTTT.

This clonotype occurred many times. V usage is TRBV28 and J usage is TRBJ2-3; 8 bases align to TRBD2. CDR1 and CDR2 from the germline V gene are MDHEN and SYDVKM. The CDR3 contains 18 residues. J lost 2 bases, V lost 5 bases, and 15 bases had no gene match. CDR3 in DNA: TGTGCCAGCAGTCCACTCATCGGGGGGGCCCCCCCCACAGATACGCAGTATTTT. Protein: CASSPLIGGAPPTDTQYF.

This clonotype was seen a single time. The chain combines TRBV2 with TRBJ1-6; weak D call: TRBD1 (6 bases). The germline gives CDR1 SNHLY, CDR2 FYNNEI. The ends were cut back, 6 bases at V and 14 bases at J, with 11 bases in the middle. The CDR3 runs to 11 residues. CDR3 DNA sequence: TGTGCCAGCAGAACCTCAGGGGCCCTCCACTTT. It yields the protein CASRTSGALHF.

The rearrangement uses TRBV11-1 and TRBJ2-1; no clear D gene. This CDR3 is built from 13 residues. V was cut by 5 bases and J by 5 bases, with 10 bases left in between. CDR1 SGHAT and CDR2 FQDESV come from the germline V gene (reference sequence). The CDR3 DNA reads as TGTGCCAGCAGCCCCCTTATGAACAATGAGCAGTTCTTC. This translates into CASSPLMNNEQFF.

This clonotype showed up just once. The genes are TRBV24-1 and TRBJ2-1; 10 positions agree with TRBD2. After removal of 0 bases from V and 6 bases from J, the junction contained 1 base not matched to a gene. This CDR3 has 15 residues. Germline CDR1 is KGHDR and CDR2 is SFDVKD. CDR3 in DNA: TGTGCCACCAGTGATTTGAGCGGGGGGGCCAATGAGCAGTTCTTC. The encoded protein is CATSDLSGGANEQFF.

This clonotype was picked up many times. This chain links TRBV30 with TRBJ1-4; D unclear. This CDR3 has 15 residues. V lost 1 base and J 8 bases, leaving 17 bases between the germline ends. Germline values: CDR1 GTSNPN, CDR2 SVGIG (reference sequence). Here the CDR3 DNA reads TGTGCCTGGAGTGGAAGCGAGGGATCCGAGGAAAAACTGTTTTTT. Translating gives CAWSGSEGSEEKLFF. Supplemented by reference TRBV30 and TRBJ1-4, the full variable domain reads SQTIHQWPATLVQPVGSPLSLECTVEGTSNPNLYWYRQAAGRGLQLLFYSVGIGQISSEVPQNLSASRPQDRQFILSSKKLLLSDSGFYLCAWSGSEGSEEKLFFGSGTQLSVL.

This clonotype was counted at least ten times. The chain recombines TRBV6-1 with TRBJ1-5; no definite D call. V gave up 6 bases and J gave up 3 bases, with 9 bases separating them. Germline CDR1 and CDR2: MNHNS and SASEGT. The CDR3 is 13 residues long. The CDR3, as DNA: TGTGCCAGCAGGGACCGCCCCAATCAGCCCCAGCATTTT. This translates into CASRDRPNQPQHF.

This clonotype was picked up a small number of times. The rearrangement uses TRBV7-9 and TRBJ2-3; TRBD1 matches at 12 bases. The germline V gene has CDR1 SEHNR and CDR2 FQNEAQ (reference sequence). This CDR3 has 15 amino acids. The junction had 9 bases not matched to a gene; V was cut back by 3 bases and J by 11 bases. The CDR3 is CASSFGTGGYNEQYF. The CDR3 DNA reads as TGTGCCAGCAGCTTCGGGACAGGGGGCTACAATGAGCAGTATTTT.

This clonotype was detected ten times or more. The rearrangement links TRBV7-2 to TRBJ2-2; 8 bases are shared with TRBD2. The CDR3 covers 18 residues. Germline CDR1 is SGHTA and CDR2 is FQGNSA. V was clipped by 5 bases and J by 2 bases; unmatched bases: 13. CDR3 protein: CASSPRLGGGLNTGELFF. CDR3 DNA sequence: TGTGCCAGCAGCCCGAGGTTGGGCGGGGGGCTTAACACCGGGGAGCTGTTTTTT.

This clonotype was counted many times. The chain uses TRBV29-1 and TRBJ2-7, with 9 nucleotides matching TRBD1. V lost 3 bases to trimming and J lost 3 bases; unmatched junction nucleotides: 9. Germline CDR1 reads SQVTM; CDR2 reads ANQGSEA. The CDR3 runs to 15 residues. The CDR3 nucleotides read TGCAGCGTTGAGACCGGGACAGGGTTTTTCTACGAGCAGTACTTC. It codes for CSVETGTGFFYEQYF.

The table lists this clonotype with a few counts. This may stem from a read error, because a much larger clone lies one nucleotide away. The gene calls are TRBV7-2 and TRBJ1-2, with D uncertain. Deletions cut 7 bases from V and 2 bases from J, with 20 bases between. Looked up from germline, CDR1 is SGHTA and CDR2 is FQGNSA. The CDR3 is 16 amino acids. CDR3 sequence (DNA): TGTGCCAGCACATCCTCCGGAAGACTTGCGAACTATGGCTACACCTTC. Translated: CASTSSGRLANYGYTF.

This clonotype came up many times. The junction differs from germline at one of its ends, possibly a read error. The chain combines TRBV3-1 with TRBJ2-5; D is uncertain. Per the germline V gene, CDR1 is LGHDT and CDR2 is YNNKEL (reference sequence). The CDR3 is 12 residues long. This CDR3 is CASSQDVGKPCF. In nucleotides, the CDR3 is TGTGCCAGCAGCCAAGATGTTGGTAAGCCGTGCTTC.

On this clonotype itself: The CDR3 ends on some other residue instead of the conserved phenylalanine or tryptophan, so this is likely a read error. The rearrangement links TRBV20-1 to TRBJ1-5; TRBD1 is a possible D gene (5 bases). The CDR3 length is 13 residues. Per germline, CDR1 DFQATT and CDR2 SNEGSKA (reference sequence). The ends were cut back, 5 bases at V and 2 bases at J, with 10 bases in the middle. CDR3 protein: CSAGGGGNQPQHG. The DNA of the CDR3 is TGCAGTGCTGGCGGGGGAGGCAATCAGCCCCAGCATGGT.

V and J are TRBV6-1 and TRBJ1-4; no firm D call. Germline V lookup: CDR1 MNHNS, CDR2 SASEGT. The CDR3 consists of 11 residues. V gave up 8 bases and J gave up 7 bases, with 8 bases separating them. In DNA form, the CDR3 reads TGTGCCAGCCGTGGGCGTGAAAAACTGTTTTTT. Its translation is CASRGREKLFF.

The V and J genes are TRBV24-1 and TRBJ2-3; 14 bases align to TRBD2. J was trimmed by 1 base and V by 1 base; bases with no gene match: 6. The CDR3 is 19 amino acids. Looked up from germline, CDR1 is KGHDR and CDR2 is SFDVKD. CDR3 region: CATSDLATSGGGGTDTQYF. CDR3 DNA: TGTGCCACCAGTGATTTAGCGACTAGCGGGGGGGGAGGCACAGATACGCAGTATTTT.

This clonotype came up many times. V and J are TRBV5-1 and TRBJ1-2; the D gene is possibly TRBD1 (6 bases). The germline CDR1 and CDR2 sequences are SGHRS and YFSETQ. The length of the CDR3 is 12 residues. The V end was cut by 3 bases, the J end by 6 bases, with 9 bases between. The CDR3: CASSYAGDGYTF. In DNA form, the CDR3 reads TGCGCCAGCAGCTACGCAGGGGATGGCTACACCTTC. Full variable domain (remainder filled in from reference TRBV5-1 and TRBJ1-2): KAGVTQTPRYLIKTRGQQVTLSCSPISGHRSVSWYQQTPGQGLQFLFEYFSETQRNKGNFPGRFSGRQFSNSRSEMNVSTLELGDSALYLCASSYAGDGYTFGSGTRLTVV.

The chain carries TRBV7-9 and TRBJ2-5; 7 bases line up with TRBD2. The V gene end was trimmed by 8 bases and the J gene end by 0 bases; junction bases not matched to a gene: 12. The CDR3 loop spans 16 amino acids. CDR1 SEHNR and CDR2 FQNEAQ come from the germline V gene (reference sequence). The CDR3 loop reads CASGGPAGPNQETQYF. The CDR3 DNA reads as TGTGCCAGCGGGGGTCCAGCGGGGCCTAACCAAGAGACCCAGTACTTC.

The chain couples TRBV7-3 to TRBJ2-2; 7 bases line up with TRBD1. The CDR3 has 13 amino acids. V was pared by 5 bases and J by 6 bases, with 3 bases of the junction left unmatched. Germline CDR1 and CDR2: SGHTA and FQGTGA. The CDR3 sequence is CASSQGVPGELFF. CDR3 DNA: TGTGCCAGCAGCCAGGGGGTACCCGGGGAGCTGTTTTTT.

A word on this clonotype: This could be a read error, since a much larger clone is one nucleotide away. The CDR3 DNA reads TGTGCCAGCAGTTTCGAGGGTTGGCAGGGCTATGGCCACACCTTC. Encoded protein: CASSFEGWQGYGHTF. The V call is TRBV6-5, the J call TRBJ1-2, with D perhaps matching TRBD1 (5 bases). From germline, CDR1 is MNHEY and CDR2 SVGAGI. The CDR3 is made up of 15 amino acids.

There are many counts of this clonotype. The chain employs TRBV24-1 and TRBJ1-2, with TRBD1 matching over 9 bases. Unmatched junction bases numbered 6, after V lost 4 bases and J lost 4 bases. The germline CDR1 and CDR2 sequences are KGHDR and SFDVKD. This CDR3 contains 15 residues. CDR3 sequence: CATSDPGQGGYGYTF. The CDR3, as DNA: TGTGCCACCAGTGACCCGGGACAGGGCGGCTATGGCTACACCTTC.

This clonotype was picked up many times. This chain joins TRBV5-1 and TRBJ2-2, with no clear D. The CDR3 contains 15 residues. V was cut by 0 bases and J by 0 bases, with 6 bases left in between. Germline loops: CDR1 SGHRS, CDR2 YFSETQ. The CDR3 loop is CASSLGSTNTGELFF. The CDR3, as DNA: TGCGCCAGCAGCTTGGGCAGTACGAACACCGGGGAGCTGTTTTTT.

The chain recombines TRBV20-1 with TRBJ2-3; tentatively, D is TRBD2 (6 bases). The CDR3 has 15 residues. Deletions cut 2 bases from V and 0 bases from J, with 12 bases between. Germline lookup yields CDR1 DFQATT and CDR2 SNEGSKA (reference sequence). The CDR3 nucleotides are TGCAGTGCTAGACTTCTCGGGACTAGCACAGATACGCAGTATTTT. This gives the protein CSARLLGTSTDTQYF.

At least ten counts were recorded for this clonotype. V usage is TRBV10-3 and J usage is TRBJ1-5; the D is unclear. Trimming stripped 3 bases from V and 4 bases from J, with 4 bases between. The CDR3 is 12 residues long. Germline V gene lookup returns CDR1 ENHRY and CDR2 SYGVKD. The CDR3 sequence: CAISDTNQPQHF. CDR3 in DNA: TGTGCCATCAGTGACACTAATCAGCCCCAGCATTTT.

This clonotype was picked up many times. The chain is built from TRBV6-5 and TRBJ2-5; 11 bases are shared with TRBD1. V lost 5 bases, J lost 2 bases, and 4 bases stayed unmatched. The CDR3 has 15 amino acids. Germline V lookup: CDR1 MNHEY, CDR2 SVGAGI. This CDR3 reads CASSTGDRGQETQYF. CDR3 sequence (DNA): TGTGCCAGCAGTACGGGGGACAGGGGGCAAGAGACCCAGTACTTC.

This clonotype was recorded many times. The J gene is TRBJ2-1, the V gene TRBV11-3; D tentatively fits TRBD1 or TRBD2 (6 bases each). CDR1 and CDR2 (germline): SGHNT, YENEEA. Trimming cost V 1 base and J 6 bases, with 19 bases left between them. This CDR3 is 17 amino acids long. The CDR3 nucleotides read TGTGCCAGCAGCTTAGGGGTGGTGGGGGGCGGAGGCAATGAGCAGTTCTTC. This encodes CASSLGVVGGGGNEQFF.

This clonotype was seen repeatedly, ten times or more. The chain carries TRBV9 and TRBJ2-5; 11 nucleotides match TRBD1. From germline, CDR1 is SGDLS and CDR2 YYNGEE. J gave up 4 bases and V 0 bases, and 8 bases lay outside the gene matches. This CDR3 has 17 residues. The CDR3 spells CASSVGHGTGGVETQYF. DNA for the CDR3: TGTGCCAGCAGCGTAGGCCACGGGACAGGGGGTGTAGAGACCCAGTACTTC.

The chain combines TRBV7-9 with TRBJ2-1; 9 bases align to TRBD2. Trimming took 0 bases from V and 10 from J; bases not matched to a gene: 1. Germline lookup yields CDR1 SEHNR and CDR2 FQNEAQ (reference sequence). The CDR3 length is 13 residues. The CDR3 is CASSLASGGEQFF. CDR3 in DNA: TGTGCCAGCAGCTTAGCTAGCGGGGGAGAGCAGTTCTTC.

This clonotype came up many times. The chain has TRBV6-1 and TRBJ1-4; the D is unclear. Trimming left V 3 bases short and J 3 bases short, with 11 bases between. This CDR3 is 15 amino acids long. Per the germline V gene, CDR1 is MNHNS and CDR2 is SASEGT. The CDR3 nucleotides are TGTGCCAGCAGTGAGAGACAAACCCCTAATGAAAAACTGTTTTTT. Translation: CASSERQTPNEKLFF.

This clonotype was recorded at least ten times. This chain connects TRBV6-1 to TRBJ2-1; TRBD2 might be the D (6 bases). Germline V lookup: CDR1 MNHNS, CDR2 SASEGT. The V end was cut by 4 bases, the J end by 7 bases, with 14 bases between. CDR3 length: 14 amino acids. The chain's CDR3 is CASSAGYLANEQFF. The CDR3 DNA reads TGTGCCAGCAGTGCAGGGTATCTAGCGAATGAGCAGTTCTTC.

Concerning this clonotype itself: A junction end diverges from the germline sequence, so it may reflect a read error. The rearrangement links TRBV25-1 to TRBJ1-4; D is possibly TRBD1 (6 bases). The CDR3 loop spans 15 amino acids. CDR1 is MGHDK and CDR2 is SYGVNS in the germline V gene. The CDR3 here is CASSVPTGPNEKLFF. CDR3 nucleotides: TGTGCTAGCAGTGTACCGACAGGCCCTAATGAAAAACTGTTTTTT. Based on the CDR3 plus reference TRBV25-1 and TRBJ1-4, the full variable domain is EADIYQTPRYLVIGTGKKITLECSQTMGHDKMYWYQQDPGMELHLIHYSYGVNSTEKGDLSSESTVSRIRTEHFPLTLESARPSHTSQYLCASSVPTGPNEKLFFGSGTQLSVL.